This T cell receptor (beta chain) was obtained from a study of patients and donors after allogeneic stem cell transplantation. One entry per CDR3 protein, called by TCRdb with MiXCR from the RT-PCR reads. The sample lists about 960,000 distinct CDR3 sequences; about 20% were seen once. V lost 3 bases, J lost 4 bases, and 16 bases lay in between. The CDR3 length is 16 residues. V usage is TRBV12-3 or TRBV12-4 and J usage is TRBJ1-5; D is possibly TRBD1 (5 bases). Sequenced sample: blood, either unsorted or a sorted T cell fraction (not recorded which). The TCR comes from a human donor who was either an allogeneic HSCT recipient or a stem cell or donor lymphocyte infusion donor (not recorded which). It is not recorded whose cells these are; they may come from a transplant donor. In DNA, the CDR3 is TGTGCCAGCAGTTTGGGTTGGGGCGGAGGGAATCAGCCCCAGCATTTT. This translates into CASSLGWGGGNQPQHF.